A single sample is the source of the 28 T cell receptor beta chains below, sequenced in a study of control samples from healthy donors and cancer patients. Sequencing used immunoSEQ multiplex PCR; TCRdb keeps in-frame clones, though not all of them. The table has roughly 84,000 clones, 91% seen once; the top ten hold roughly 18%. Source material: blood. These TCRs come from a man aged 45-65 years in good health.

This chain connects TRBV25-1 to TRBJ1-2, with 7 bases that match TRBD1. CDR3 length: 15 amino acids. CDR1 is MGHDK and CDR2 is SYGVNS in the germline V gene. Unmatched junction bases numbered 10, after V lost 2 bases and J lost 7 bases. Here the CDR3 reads CASSERQGRRGGYTF. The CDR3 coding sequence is TGTGCCAGCAGTGAAAGACAGGGCCGTCGGGGTGGCTACACCTTC.

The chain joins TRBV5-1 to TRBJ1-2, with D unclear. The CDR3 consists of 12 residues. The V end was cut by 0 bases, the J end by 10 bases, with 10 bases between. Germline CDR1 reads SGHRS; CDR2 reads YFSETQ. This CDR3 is CASSLDRDFYTF. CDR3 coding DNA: TGCGCCAGCAGCTTGGACAGAGACTTCTACACCTTC.

CDR3 sequence (DNA): TGTGCCAGCTCACCAGCGGGGGGCCCTTACGAGCAGTACTTC. Translating gives CASSPAGGPYEQYF. This chain joins TRBV18 and TRBJ2-7; 8 positions agree with TRBD2. This CDR3 is built from 14 residues. The V gene's germline CDR1 is KGHSH and CDR2 LQKENI. V trimming: 2 bases; J trimming: 4 bases; junction bases outside the gene matches: 4. Full variable domain (missing parts from reference TRBV18 and TRBJ2-7): NAGVMQNPRHLVRRRGQEARLRCSPMKGHSHVYWYRQLPEEGLKFMVYLQKENIIDESGMPKERFSAEFPKEGPSILRIQQVVRGDSAAYFCASSPAGGPYEQYFGPGTRLTVT.

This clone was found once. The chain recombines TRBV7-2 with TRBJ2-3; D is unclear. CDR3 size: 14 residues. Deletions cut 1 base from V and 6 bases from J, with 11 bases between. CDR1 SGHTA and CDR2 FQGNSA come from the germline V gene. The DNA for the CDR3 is TGTGCCAGCAGCTTAGGTCAAGGCTACGATACGCAGTATTTT. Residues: CASSLGQGYDTQYF.

In DNA, the CDR3 is TGTGCCAGCAGACTGTTCTCTGGAAACACCATATATTTT. Amino acid sequence: CASRLFSGNTIYF. The J gene is TRBJ1-3, the V gene TRBV19; D gene uncertain. The CDR3 is 13 residues long. Germline CDR1 LNHDA, CDR2 SQIVND (reference sequence). Trimming left V 9 bases short and J 0 bases short, with 9 bases between.

The CDR3 spells CASSPSAGWSEQYF. CDR3 nucleotides: TGTGCCAGCAGCCCAAGTGCCGGGTGGAGCGAGCAGTACTTC. The chain has TRBV7-9 and TRBJ2-7; no clear D gene. V lost 5 bases to trimming and J lost 6 bases, with 17 bases between them. CDR1 SEHNR and CDR2 FQNEAQ come from the germline V gene (reference sequence). CDR3 length: 14 amino acids.

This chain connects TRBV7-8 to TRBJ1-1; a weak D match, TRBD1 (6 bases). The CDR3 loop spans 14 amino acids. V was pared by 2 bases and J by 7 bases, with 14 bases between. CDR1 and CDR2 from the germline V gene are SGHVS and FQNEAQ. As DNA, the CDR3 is TGTGCCAGCAGCTTAATGGCAGGGGAAGGTGAAGCTTTCTTT. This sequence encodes CASSLMAGEGEAFF.

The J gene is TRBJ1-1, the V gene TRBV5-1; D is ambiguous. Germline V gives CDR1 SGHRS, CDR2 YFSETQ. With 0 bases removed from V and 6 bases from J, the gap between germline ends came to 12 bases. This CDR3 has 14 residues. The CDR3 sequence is CASSLGSKGAEAFF. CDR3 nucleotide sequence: TGCGCCAGCAGCTTGGGTAGTAAGGGCGCTGAAGCTTTCTTT.

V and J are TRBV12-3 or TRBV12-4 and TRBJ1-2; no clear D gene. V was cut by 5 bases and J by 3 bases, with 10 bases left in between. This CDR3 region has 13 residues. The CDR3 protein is CASSDEEDYGYTF. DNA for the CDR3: TGTGCCAGCAGTGATGAGGAGGACTATGGCTACACCTTC.

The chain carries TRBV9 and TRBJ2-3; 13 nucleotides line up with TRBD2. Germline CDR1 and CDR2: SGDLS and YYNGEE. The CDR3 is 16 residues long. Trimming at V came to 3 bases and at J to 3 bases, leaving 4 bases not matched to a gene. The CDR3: CASSAGTSGKTDTQYF. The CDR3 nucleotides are TGTGCCAGCAGCGCCGGGACTAGCGGGAAAACAGATACGCAGTATTTT.

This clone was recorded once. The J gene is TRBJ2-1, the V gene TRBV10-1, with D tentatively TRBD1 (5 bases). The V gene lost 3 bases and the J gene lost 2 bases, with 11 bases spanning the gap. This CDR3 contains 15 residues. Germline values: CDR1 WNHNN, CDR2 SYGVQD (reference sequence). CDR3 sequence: CASSDGAGTYNEQFF. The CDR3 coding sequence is TGCGCCAGCAGTGATGGGGCAGGGACCTACAATGAGCAGTTCTTC.

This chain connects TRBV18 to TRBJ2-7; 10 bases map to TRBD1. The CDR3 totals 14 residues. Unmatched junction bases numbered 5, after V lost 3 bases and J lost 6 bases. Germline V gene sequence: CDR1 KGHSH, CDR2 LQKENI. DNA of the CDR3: TGTGCCAGCTCACCTGGGACAGGGGAAGTCGAGCAGTACTTC. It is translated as CASSPGTGEVEQYF.

The CDR3 sequence: CATSGSGGHTDTQYF. CDR3 nucleotide sequence: TGTGCCACCAGTGGGAGCGGGGGACACACAGATACGCAGTATTTT. This rearrangement joins TRBV24-1 to TRBJ2-3; 8 bases align to TRBD2. The germline gives CDR1 KGHDR, CDR2 SFDVKD. The length of the CDR3 is 15 residues. J lost 2 bases, V lost 5 bases, and 5 bases had no gene match.

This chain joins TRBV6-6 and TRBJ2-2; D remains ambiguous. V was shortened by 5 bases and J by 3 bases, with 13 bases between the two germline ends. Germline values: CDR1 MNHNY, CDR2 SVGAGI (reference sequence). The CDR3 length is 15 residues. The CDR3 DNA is TGTGCCAGCAGTCCTGTAGCCGGCGACACCGGGGAGCTGTTTTTT. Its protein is CASSPVAGDTGELFF.

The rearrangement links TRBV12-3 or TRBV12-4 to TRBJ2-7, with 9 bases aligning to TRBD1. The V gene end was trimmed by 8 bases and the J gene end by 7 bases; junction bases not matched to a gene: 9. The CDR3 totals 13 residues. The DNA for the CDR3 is TGTGCCAGCGGAACCGGGACAGGGCAAGAGCAGTACTTC. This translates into CASGTGTGQEQYF.

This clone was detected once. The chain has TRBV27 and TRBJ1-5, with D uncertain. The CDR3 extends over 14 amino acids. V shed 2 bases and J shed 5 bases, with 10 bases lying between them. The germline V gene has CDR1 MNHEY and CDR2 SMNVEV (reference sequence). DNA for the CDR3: TGTGCCAGCAGTTTAAGGGCCACCTATCAGCCCCAGCATTTT. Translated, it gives CASSLRATYQPQHF.

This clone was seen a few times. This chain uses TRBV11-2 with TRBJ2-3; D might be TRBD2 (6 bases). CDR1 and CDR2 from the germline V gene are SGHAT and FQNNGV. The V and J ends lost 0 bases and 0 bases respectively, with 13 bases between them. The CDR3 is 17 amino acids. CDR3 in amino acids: CASSLDFRGISTDTQYF. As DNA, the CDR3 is TGTGCCAGCAGCTTAGATTTTCGGGGGATAAGCACAGATACGCAGTATTTT.

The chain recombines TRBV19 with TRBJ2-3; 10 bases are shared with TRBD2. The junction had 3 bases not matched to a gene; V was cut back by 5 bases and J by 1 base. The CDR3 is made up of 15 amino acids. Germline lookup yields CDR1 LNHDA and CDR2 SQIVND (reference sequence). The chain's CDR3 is CASSALAGGTDTQYF. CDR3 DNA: TGTGCCAGTAGTGCTCTAGCGGGGGGCACAGATACGCAGTATTTT.

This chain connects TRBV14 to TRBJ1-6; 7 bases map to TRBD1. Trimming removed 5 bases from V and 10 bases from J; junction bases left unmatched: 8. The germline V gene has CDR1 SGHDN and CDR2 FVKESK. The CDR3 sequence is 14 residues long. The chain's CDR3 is CASSAHRGGSPLHF. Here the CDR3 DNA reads TGTGCCAGCAGCGCTCACAGGGGAGGGTCACCCCTCCACTTT. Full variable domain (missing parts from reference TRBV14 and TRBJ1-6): EAGVTQFPSHSVIEKGQTVTLRCDPISGHDNLYWYRRVMGKEIKFLLHFVKESKQDESGMPNNRFLAERTGGTYSTLKVQPAELEDSGVYFCASSAHRGGSPLHFGNGTRLTVT.

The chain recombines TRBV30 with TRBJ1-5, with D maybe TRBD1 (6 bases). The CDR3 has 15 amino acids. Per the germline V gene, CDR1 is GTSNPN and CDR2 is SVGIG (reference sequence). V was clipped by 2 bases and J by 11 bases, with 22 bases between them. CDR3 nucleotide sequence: TGTGCCTGGAGTTCAAGACAGGTTGGTTATGGGACCCAGCATTTT. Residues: CAWSSRQVGYGTQHF.

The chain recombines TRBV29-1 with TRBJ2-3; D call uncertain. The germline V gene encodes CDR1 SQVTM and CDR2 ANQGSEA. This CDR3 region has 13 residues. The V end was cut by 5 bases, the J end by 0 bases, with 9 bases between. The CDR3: CSVLGLSTDTQYF. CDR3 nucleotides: TGCAGCGTTCTAGGGCTTAGCACAGATACGCAGTATTTT.

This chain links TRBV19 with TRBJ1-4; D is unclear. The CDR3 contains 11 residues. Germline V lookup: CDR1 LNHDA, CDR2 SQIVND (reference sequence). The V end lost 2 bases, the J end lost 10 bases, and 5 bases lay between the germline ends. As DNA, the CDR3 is TGTGCCAGTAGTATAACGGGAAAACTGTTTTTT. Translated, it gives CASSITGKLFF.

The CDR3 DNA reads as TGTGCCACCCTATTGAACACTGAAGCTTTCTTT. Translation: CATLLNTEAFF. This chain joins TRBV6-5 and TRBJ1-1; D is undetermined. Germline lookup yields CDR1 MNHEY and CDR2 SVGAGI. V gave up 10 bases and J gave up 0 bases, with 6 bases separating them. The length of the CDR3 is 11 residues.

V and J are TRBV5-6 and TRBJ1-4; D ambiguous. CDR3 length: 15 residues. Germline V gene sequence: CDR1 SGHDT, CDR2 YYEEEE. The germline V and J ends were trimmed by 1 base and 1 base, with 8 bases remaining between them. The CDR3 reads CASSLNGRTNEKLFF. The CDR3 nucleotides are TGTGCCAGCAGCTTGAACGGCAGAACTAATGAAAAACTGTTTTTT.

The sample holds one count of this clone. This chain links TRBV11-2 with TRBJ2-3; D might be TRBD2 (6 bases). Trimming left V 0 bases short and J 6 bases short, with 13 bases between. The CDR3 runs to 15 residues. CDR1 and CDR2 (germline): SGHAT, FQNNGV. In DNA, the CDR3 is TGTGCCAGCAGCTTAGATCACGGGGGTTCGGATACGCAGTATTTT. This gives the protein CASSLDHGGSDTQYF.

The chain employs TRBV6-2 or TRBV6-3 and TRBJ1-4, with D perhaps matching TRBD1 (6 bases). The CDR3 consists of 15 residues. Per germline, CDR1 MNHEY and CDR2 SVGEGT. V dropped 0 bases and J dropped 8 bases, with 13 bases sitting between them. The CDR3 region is CASSYSEGVFEKLFF. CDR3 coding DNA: TGTGCCAGCAGTTACTCGGAGGGGGTGTTCGAAAAACTGTTTTTT.

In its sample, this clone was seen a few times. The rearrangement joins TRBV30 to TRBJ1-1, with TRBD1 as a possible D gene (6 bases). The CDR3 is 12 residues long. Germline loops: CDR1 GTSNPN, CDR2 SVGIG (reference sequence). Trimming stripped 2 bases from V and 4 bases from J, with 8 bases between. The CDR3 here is CAWSRGVTEAFF. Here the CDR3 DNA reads TGTGCCTGGAGTAGGGGGGTCACTGAAGCTTTCTTT.

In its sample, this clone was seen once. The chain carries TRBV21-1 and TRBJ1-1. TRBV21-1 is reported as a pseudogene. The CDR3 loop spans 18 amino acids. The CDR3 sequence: CASSKGAFRGGVGTEAFF. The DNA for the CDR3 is TGTGCCAGCAGCAAAGGGGCCTTCCGAGGGGGGGTGGGCACTGAAGCTTTCTTT.